The 10 T cell receptor beta chains presented below share a single source sample, sequenced in a study of blood T cell repertoires in COVID-19. Sequencing was performed with immunoSEQ multiplex PCR; in TCRdb, only in-frame clones are kept and a portion is missing. The table has about 43,000 clones, about nine tenths seen once. The source material was peripheral blood. These receptors were collected from a man in his sixties with active COVID-19.

The count of this clone is one. The gene calls are TRBV2 and TRBJ2-2, with a weak D call TRBD2 (5 bases). The germline V and J ends were trimmed by 4 bases and 5 bases, with 5 bases remaining between them. Germline V CDR1 and CDR2: SNHLY, FYNNEI. The CDR3 consists of 12 residues. The CDR3 reads CASSGRTGELFF. The CDR3 DNA reads as TGTGCCAGCAGTGGGAGGACCGGGGAGCTGTTTTTT. The full variable domain, with the rest looked up from reference TRBV2 and TRBJ2-2, is EPEVTQTPSHQVTQMGQEVILRCVPISNHLYFYWYRQILGQKVEFLVSFYNNEISEKSEIFDDQFSVERPDGSNFTLKIRSTKLEDSAMYFCASSGRTGELFFGEGSRLTVL.

This chain links TRBV19 with TRBJ2-1; possibly TRBD1 for D (6 bases). V lost 6 bases to trimming and J lost 1 base, with 13 bases between them. The CDR3 has 15 residues. The germline V gene has CDR1 LNHDA and CDR2 SQIVND (reference sequence). CDR3 in DNA: TGTGCCAGTAGGGTCCAGGGGATGTCCTACAATGAGCAGTTCTTC. Translation gives CASRVQGMSYNEQFF.

Here the CDR3 DNA reads TGTGCCAGTAGTCCGGGGACTAGCTCTGGCGAGCAGTACTTC. Amino acid sequence: CASSPGTSSGEQYF. The rearrangement links TRBV19 to TRBJ2-7; 9 nucleotides align to TRBD2. This CDR3 region has 14 residues. Germline CDR1 is LNHDA and CDR2 is SQIVND (reference sequence). V trimming: 5 bases; J trimming: 6 bases; junction bases outside the gene matches: 8.

The chain couples TRBV3-1 (or the pseudogene TRBV3-2) to TRBJ2-1, with 8 bases lining up with TRBD2. Germline-derived CDR1 and CDR2 are LGHDT and YNNKEL (reference sequence). The ends lost 3 bases at V and 8 bases at J; junction bases unmatched: 9. The CDR3 sequence is 15 residues long. The CDR3 DNA follows: TGTGCCAGCAGCCAGGCGCGGACTAGCCTGTATGAGCAGTTCTTC. Its translation: CASSQARTSLYEQFF.

The V call is TRBV5-1, the J call TRBJ2-1; D is unresolved. This CDR3 is built from 15 residues. The germline CDR1 and CDR2 sequences are SGHRS and YFSETQ. V was clipped by 0 bases and J by 9 bases, with 16 bases between them. This chain's CDR3 is CASSLGASNDPEQFF. The CDR3 DNA sequence: TGCGCCAGCAGCTTGGGGGCCAGTAACGACCCTGAGCAGTTCTTC. Looking up the rest from reference TRBV5-1 and TRBJ2-1 gives the full variable domain: KAGVTQTPRYLIKTRGQQVTLSCSPISGHRSVSWYQQTPGQGLQFLFEYFSETQRNKGNFPGRFSGRQFSNSRSEMNVSTLELGDSALYLCASSLGASNDPEQFFGPGTRLTVL.

This chain connects TRBV5-1 to TRBJ2-1, with D unclear. CDR3 length: 14 amino acids. The germline gives CDR1 SGHRS, CDR2 YFSETQ. Trimming took 0 bases from V and 7 from J, leaving 11 bases between them. CDR3 DNA sequence: TGCGCCAGCAGCTTGGCGCGGAGCGTGAATGAGCAGTTCTTC. Translation gives CASSLARSVNEQFF. The variable domain in full, with the rest retrieved from reference TRBV5-1 and TRBJ2-1, is KAGVTQTPRYLIKTRGQQVTLSCSPISGHRSVSWYQQTPGQGLQFLFEYFSETQRNKGNFPGRFSGRQFSNSRSEMNVSTLELGDSALYLCASSLARSVNEQFFGPGTRLTVL.

J is TRBJ2-7 and V is TRBV19, with D tentatively TRBD1 (5 bases). This CDR3 is 15 amino acids long. Trimming removed 10 bases at V and 4 bases at J, with 23 bases between. Germline values: CDR1 LNHDA, CDR2 SQIVND (reference sequence). DNA of the CDR3: TGTGCCACCGGGTCCGTGGGGCGTAACGGGTACGAGCAGTACTTC. It translates to CATGSVGRNGYEQYF.

The gene calls are TRBV7-3 and TRBJ2-2; TRBD2 is a possible D gene (6 bases). V gave up 7 bases and J gave up 0 bases, with 12 bases separating them. Germline lookup yields CDR1 SGHTA and CDR2 FQGTGA. CDR3 length equals 15 residues. The CDR3 is CASTPGGANTGELFF. The CDR3 coding sequence is TGTGCCAGCACCCCCGGGGGAGCGAACACCGGGGAGCTGTTTTTT.

The rearrangement joins TRBV20-1 to TRBJ2-1; 8 bases agree with TRBD1. The CDR3 spans 15 residues. V lost 3 bases to trimming and J lost 5 bases; unmatched junction nucleotides: 9. Germline lookup yields CDR1 DFQATT and CDR2 SNEGSKA (reference sequence). CDR3 protein: CSASSGTGVDNEQFF. The CDR3, as DNA: TGCAGTGCTAGTTCCGGGACAGGAGTAGACAATGAGCAGTTCTTC.

V is TRBV6-1 and J is TRBJ2-7; weak D call: TRBD1 (6 bases). The V end was cut by 2 bases, the J end by 0 bases, with 11 bases between. CDR1 MNHNS and CDR2 SASEGT come from the germline V gene. The CDR3 is 15 residues long. Written as DNA, the CDR3 is TGTGCCAGCAGTGAATCGACAGGTAACTCCTACGAGCAGTACTTC. Amino acid sequence: CASSESTGNSYEQYF.